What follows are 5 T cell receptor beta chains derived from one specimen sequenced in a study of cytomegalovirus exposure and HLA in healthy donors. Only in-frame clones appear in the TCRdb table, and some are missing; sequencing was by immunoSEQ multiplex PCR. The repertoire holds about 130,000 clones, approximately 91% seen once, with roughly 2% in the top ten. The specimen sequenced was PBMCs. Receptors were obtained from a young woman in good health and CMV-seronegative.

CDR3 nucleotides: TGTGCCAGTAGTATGGGGGTAAGGGCTAGCGGATACCAAGAGACCCAGTACTTC. It is translated as CASSMGVRASGYQETQYF. The J gene is TRBJ2-5, the V gene TRBV19; 7 nucleotides line up with TRBD2. V shed 3 bases and J 0 bases; nucleotides not matched to a gene: 13. The CDR3 has 18 residues. Germline V gene sequence: CDR1 LNHDA, CDR2 SQIVND (reference sequence).

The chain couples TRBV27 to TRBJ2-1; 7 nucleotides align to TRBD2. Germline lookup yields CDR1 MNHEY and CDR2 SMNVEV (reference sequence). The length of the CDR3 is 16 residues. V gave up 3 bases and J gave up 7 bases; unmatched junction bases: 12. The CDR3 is CASSLGGSVVLNEQFF. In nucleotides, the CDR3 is TGTGCCAGCAGTTTGGGCGGGAGCGTAGTCCTGAATGAGCAGTTCTTC.

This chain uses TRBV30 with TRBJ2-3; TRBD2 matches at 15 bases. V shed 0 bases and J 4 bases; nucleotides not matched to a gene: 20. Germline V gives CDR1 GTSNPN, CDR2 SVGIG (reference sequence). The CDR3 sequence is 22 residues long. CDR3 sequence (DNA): TGTGCCTGGAGTGTACGGACTAGCGGGAGGGCTAAAAATCGTGGTAGAGCAGATACGCAGTATTTT. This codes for CAWSVRTSGRAKNRGRADTQYF.

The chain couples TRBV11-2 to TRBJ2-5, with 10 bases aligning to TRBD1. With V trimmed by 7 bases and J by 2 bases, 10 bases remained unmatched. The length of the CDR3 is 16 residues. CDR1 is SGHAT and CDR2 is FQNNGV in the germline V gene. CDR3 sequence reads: CASNLGTGEGQETQYF. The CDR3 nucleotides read TGTGCCAGCAACTTGGGGACAGGGGAGGGTCAAGAGACCCAGTACTTC.

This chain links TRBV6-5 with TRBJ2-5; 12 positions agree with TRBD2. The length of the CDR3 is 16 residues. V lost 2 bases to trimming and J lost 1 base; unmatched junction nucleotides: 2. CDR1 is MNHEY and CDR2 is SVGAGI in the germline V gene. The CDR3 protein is CASSYTGLAGQETQYF. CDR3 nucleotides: TGTGCCAGCAGTTACACGGGACTAGCGGGCCAAGAGACCCAGTACTTC.